The clone carrying this TCR beta chain was observed at least ten times. Its antigen is not known. The read is 3 residues too short to cover the CDR3 end, so that end is filled in from the germline J gene. Most patients and controls had Caucasian heritage. The data were taken from a study of T cell clonality in common variable immunodeficiency. Study-wide results and caveats: CVID subjects showed higher TCRbeta clonality than healthy controls. In common variable immunodeficiency, TCR beta chains reportedly carried fewer deletions and N-nucleotide insertions.

In germline, CDR1 is SGHRS, CDR2 YFSETQ. V shed 4 bases and J 9 bases; nucleotides not matched to a gene: 9. The CDR3 is made up of 15 amino acids. Assay: immunoSEQ multiplex PCR; the TCRdb copy retains only in-frame clones and omits some. The repertoire consists of 40,000 to 45,000 clones, none detected only once. This TCR derives from a person aged 18-70 years in good health. The chain carries TRBV5-1 and TRBJ1-6; 8 bases map to TRBD1. The sequencing input was peripheral blood mononuclear cells. The DNA read from the CDR3 is TGCGCCAGCAGCAGGAATACGGGACAGGCTTCACCC. Amino acids: CASSRNTGQASP. The whole CDR3 is CASSRNTGQASPLHF.